Listed here are 24 T cell receptor beta chains from one sample, sequenced in a study of OX40 agonist ivuxolimab in advanced cancers. Assay used: immunoSEQ multiplex PCR; TCRdb lists only in-frame clones, some missing. Of approximately 58,000 clones listed, about 81% are singletons. The specimen was CD4+ or CD8+ T cells sorted from blood, collected in a trial of the OX40 agonist ivuxolimab. The origin of the receptors is an adult with an advanced solid tumor such as melanoma, head and neck, liver or kidney cancer.

CDR3 protein: CASSLTDRGNYGYTF. The DNA of the CDR3 is TGTGCCAGCAGCCTGACGGACAGGGGTAACTATGGCTACACCTTC. J is TRBJ1-2 and V is TRBV7-9, with 9 bases that match TRBD1. Germline-derived CDR1 and CDR2 are SEHNR and FQNEAQ (reference sequence). Losses at the gene ends were 5 bases for V and 1 base for J; bases not matched to a gene: 5. The length of the CDR3 is 15 residues.

V gene TRBV5-6 combines with J gene TRBJ1-1; D not resolved. V lost 6 bases and J lost 0, with 15 bases in between. CDR1 SGHDT and CDR2 YYEEEE come from the germline V gene. The CDR3 consists of 15 residues. The CDR3: CASNSLREMNTEAFF. The DNA of the CDR3 is TGTGCCAGCAACTCGCTACGTGAGATGAACACTGAAGCTTTCTTT.

This clone was seen once. The gene calls are TRBV7-9 and TRBJ2-1; D might be TRBD1 or TRBD2, each matching 6 bases. This CDR3 is built from 12 residues. The germline V gene has CDR1 SEHNR and CDR2 FQNEAQ (reference sequence). V lost 4 bases to trimming and J lost 15 bases, with 16 bases between them. The CDR3 DNA is TGTGCCAGCAGCTCCCAGGGGACTCCAGGGTTCTTC. Translation: CASSSQGTPGFF.

J is TRBJ1-5 and V is TRBV30; D is ambiguous. The V end was cut by 0 bases, the J end by 6 bases, with 9 bases between. This CDR3 spans 13 amino acids. CDR1 is GTSNPN and CDR2 is SVGIG in the germline V gene (reference sequence). The DNA for the CDR3 is TGTGCCTGGAGTGTAAGAGGGAGTCAGCCCCAGCATTTT. It specifies CAWSVRGSQPQHF.

V gene TRBV5-6 combines with J gene TRBJ2-7, with a weak D call TRBD2 (6 bases). Looked up from germline, CDR1 is SGHDT and CDR2 is YYEEEE. This CDR3 is built from 15 residues. V gave up 0 bases and J gave up 3 bases, with 13 bases separating them. The chain's CDR3 is CASSLAGRGGYEQYF. In nucleotides, the CDR3 is TGTGCCAGCAGCTTGGCCGGCCGGGGAGGCTACGAGCAGTACTTC.

The rearrangement links TRBV6-1 to TRBJ1-4, with unresolved D. V dropped 7 bases and J dropped 4 bases, with 7 bases sitting between them. CDR1 is MNHNS and CDR2 is SASEGT in the germline V gene. CDR3 size: 12 residues. The CDR3 spells CASKRLNEKLFF. The DNA for the CDR3 is TGTGCCAGCAAGCGCCTTAATGAAAAACTGTTTTTT.

The chain couples TRBV5-4 to TRBJ2-2; D remains ambiguous. Germline V gene data show CDR1 as SGHNT and CDR2 as YYREEE (reference sequence). V was pared by 2 bases and J by 7 bases, with 18 bases between. This CDR3 contains 16 residues. The chain's CDR3 is CASSLGVAASNGELFF. CDR3 sequence (DNA): TGTGCCAGCAGCTTAGGAGTCGCAGCTTCAAACGGGGAGCTGTTTTTT.

The gene calls are TRBV4-1 and TRBJ1-3, with 10 bases fitting TRBD1. The CDR3 totals 16 residues. Germline CDR1 and CDR2: MGHRA and YSYEKL. The trim removed 3 bases at V and 6 bases at J, leaving 8 bases unmatched. In nucleotides, the CDR3 is TGCGCCAGCAGCCACTTAACCGGGACAGGGGAAAACACCATATATTTT. Protein: CASSHLTGTGENTIYF.

The V gene is TRBV5-4, the J gene TRBJ2-7; TRBD2 matches 11 bases. This CDR3 has 17 amino acids. Germline V gives CDR1 SGHNT, CDR2 YYREEE (reference sequence). Trimming cost V 2 bases and J 0 bases; bases outside gene matches: 7. The CDR3 DNA follows: TGTGCCAGCAGCTTCGGTAGCGGGAGGGCCAGCTCCTACGAGCAGTACTTC. Translation gives CASSFGSGRASSYEQYF.

The chain uses TRBV7-2 and TRBJ2-3; 7 bases match TRBD1. The CDR3 extends over 12 amino acids. V was pared by 3 bases and J by 14 bases, with 8 bases of the junction left unmatched. Germline CDR1 and CDR2: SGHTA and FQGNSA. The chain's CDR3 is CASSFSQGETYF. The CDR3 coding sequence is TGTGCCAGCAGCTTCTCCCAGGGGGAAACGTATTTT.

The rearrangement uses TRBV6-5 and TRBJ1-3; 8 bases are a match to TRBD1. This CDR3 is 15 amino acids long. Per the germline V gene, CDR1 is MNHEY and CDR2 is SVGAGI. J lost 0 bases, V lost 6 bases, and 4 bases had no gene match. The CDR3 DNA reads as TGTGCCAGCAGGCCCGACAGGGGCTCTGGAAACACCATATATTTT. Translated: CASRPDRGSGNTIYF.

This rearrangement joins TRBV5-6 to TRBJ2-3; no definite D call. The CDR3 has 13 amino acids. Trimming took off 2 bases at V and 6 bases at J, with 10 bases between the two ends. Germline CDR1 and CDR2: SGHDT and YYEEEE. This CDR3 reads CASSFNSRDTQYF. The CDR3 region has the DNA TGTGCCAGCAGCTTCAACTCTCGGGATACGCAGTATTTT.

The chain uses TRBV11-2 and TRBJ1-1, with D tentatively TRBD1 (6 bases). With 5 bases removed from V and 11 bases from J, the gap between germline ends came to 15 bases. Germline V CDR1 and CDR2: SGHAT, FQNNGV. CDR3 length: 12 residues. CDR3 sequence (DNA): TGTGCCAGCAGCCCTAGTGGGGGCCTGGCTTTCTTT. Amino acid sequence: CASSPSGGLAFF.

The chain joins TRBV14 to TRBJ1-2; D remains unclear. V lost 4 bases and J 2 bases, leaving 11 bases between the germline ends. The CDR3 runs 14 residues. The germline V gene has CDR1 SGHDN and CDR2 FVKESK. The CDR3 here is CASSPNGQNYGYTF. In nucleotides, the CDR3 is TGTGCCAGCAGCCCCAACGGGCAGAACTATGGCTACACCTTC.

The rearrangement joins TRBV5-1 to TRBJ2-5; weak D call: TRBD2 (6 bases). Germline CDR1 is SGHRS and CDR2 is YFSETQ. The CDR3 is made up of 15 amino acids. Trimming took off 1 base at V and 5 bases at J, with 15 bases between the two ends. CDR3 region: CASSLSSGGSETQYF. The CDR3 DNA reads TGCGCCAGCAGCTTGAGTAGCGGAGGGAGTGAGACCCAGTACTTC.

The V gene is TRBV27, the J gene TRBJ2-3; TRBD1 agrees at 10 bases. CDR3 length: 17 amino acids. V shed 4 bases, J shed 0 bases, and the junction held 7 bases outside the gene matches. The V gene's germline CDR1 is MNHEY and CDR2 SMNVEV (reference sequence). This CDR3 reads CASSSPGTGASTDTQYF. In nucleotides, the CDR3 is TGTGCCAGCAGTTCCCCCGGGACAGGGGCTAGCACAGATACGCAGTATTTT.

V usage is TRBV5-1 and J usage is TRBJ2-3; D not certain. Trimming removed 2 bases from V and 4 bases from J, with 8 bases in between. This CDR3 is built from 13 residues. The germline gives CDR1 SGHRS, CDR2 YFSETQ. DNA of the CDR3: TGCGCCAGCAGCTTCCCAGGCCCAGATACGCAGTATTTT. Translated: CASSFPGPDTQYF.

This chain links TRBV6-1 with TRBJ1-4; possible D gene TRBD1, 5 bases. The V end was cut by 6 bases, the J end by 14 bases, with 25 bases between. Germline-derived CDR1 and CDR2 are MNHNS and SASEGT. There are 15 residues in the CDR3. The CDR3 loop reads CASRALNRDARMLFF. The CDR3 coding sequence is TGTGCCAGCAGGGCCCTTAACCGGGACGCCCGAATGCTGTTTTTT.

This clone appeared a single time. The rearrangement joins TRBV7-8 to TRBJ2-2; D assignment may be TRBD1 or TRBD2 (7 bases each). Germline CDR1 and CDR2: SGHVS and FQNEAQ. The CDR3 is 16 amino acids. The ends were cut back, 1 base at V and 6 bases at J, with 15 bases in the middle. Here the CDR3 reads CASSLGEGALPGELFF. The DNA of the CDR3 is TGTGCCAGCAGCTTAGGGGAGGGGGCGCTGCCCGGGGAGCTGTTTTTT.

V and J are TRBV5-1 and TRBJ2-4, with D perhaps assigned TRBD1 or TRBD2 (7 bases each). CDR3 length equals 16 residues. Per the germline V gene, CDR1 is SGHRS and CDR2 is YFSETQ. With 4 bases removed from V and 8 bases from J, the gap between germline ends came to 22 bases. The CDR3 protein is CASSRGEDRMSDIQYF. For the CDR3, the DNA is TGCGCCAGCAGCCGGGGGGAGGACAGGATGTCGGACATTCAGTACTTC. Full variable domain (remainder filled in from reference TRBV5-1 and TRBJ2-4): KAGVTQTPRYLIKTRGQQVTLSCSPISGHRSVSWYQQTPGQGLQFLFEYFSETQRNKGNFPGRFSGRQFSNSRSEMNVSTLELGDSALYLCASSRGEDRMSDIQYFGAGTRLSVL.

This clone was found once. The genes are TRBV2 and TRBJ2-5, with D tentatively TRBD2 (6 bases). Germline V CDR1 and CDR2: SNHLY, FYNNEI. The CDR3 covers 15 residues. The ends were cut back, 1 base at V and 4 bases at J, with 13 bases in the middle. The CDR3 loop is CASSEVRLGTETQYF. CDR3 nucleotides: TGTGCCAGCAGTGAAGTCAGACTAGGGACAGAGACCCAGTACTTC.

V gene TRBV7-2 combines with J gene TRBJ2-7, with D unresolved. The CDR3 loop spans 14 amino acids. The V gene lost 3 bases and the J gene lost 0 bases, with 9 bases spanning the gap. The germline V gene encodes CDR1 SGHTA and CDR2 FQGNSA. CDR3 nucleotides: TGTGCCAGCAGCTTCGCCGGTCCCTCCTACGAGCAGTACTTC. Protein product: CASSFAGPSYEQYF.

The rearrangement links TRBV6-5 to TRBJ1-3, with D maybe TRBD1 (6 bases). Germline CDR1 MNHEY, CDR2 SVGAGI. The CDR3 sequence is 13 residues long. Trimming shortened V by 11 bases and J by 1 base, and 12 bases separated the two germline ends. CDR3 residues: CAVRTESGNTIYF. CDR3 DNA: TGTGCCGTACGGACAGAGTCTGGAAACACCATATATTTT.

The chain employs TRBV25-1 and TRBJ2-3; maybe TRBD2 (6 bases). Germline CDR1 reads MGHDK; CDR2 reads SYGVNS. The V end lost 1 base, the J end lost 2 bases, and 10 bases lay between the germline ends. This CDR3 comprises 15 residues. The CDR3 sequence is CASSESGDLTDTQYF. The DNA for the CDR3 is TGTGCCAGCAGTGAATCGGGGGACCTCACAGATACGCAGTATTTT.